Reported below is one TCR beta chain. A much larger clone is a single base away; this may be a read error. This entry comes from a study of T cells in Graves' hyperthyroidism and ophthalmopathy. V dropped 6 bases and J dropped 3 bases, with 12 bases sitting between them. The germline CDR1 and CDR2 sequences are LNHDA and SQIVND (reference sequence). The CDR3 contains 13 residues. Regions amplified from RNA transcripts were the TCR beta CDR3 regions. When the TCR CDR3 underwent first-round RT-PCR, the HTBI primer set was used. MiXCR, run by TCRdb on the multiplex PCR reads, gives a single entry per CDR3 protein. The sample includes almost 600,000 distinct CDR3 sequences, over 11% of them seen just once.

The sequenced material came from blood. The TCR comes from a woman aged 25 to 39 with Graves' hyperthyroidism that later progressed to Graves' ophthalmopathy. The chain joins TRBV19 to TRBJ2-7; D possibly corresponds to TRBD2 (6 bases). CDR3 sequence reads: CASRNRGGYEQYF. In nucleotides, the CDR3 is TGTGCCAGTAGGAATAGGGGAGGCTACGAGCAGTACTTC.